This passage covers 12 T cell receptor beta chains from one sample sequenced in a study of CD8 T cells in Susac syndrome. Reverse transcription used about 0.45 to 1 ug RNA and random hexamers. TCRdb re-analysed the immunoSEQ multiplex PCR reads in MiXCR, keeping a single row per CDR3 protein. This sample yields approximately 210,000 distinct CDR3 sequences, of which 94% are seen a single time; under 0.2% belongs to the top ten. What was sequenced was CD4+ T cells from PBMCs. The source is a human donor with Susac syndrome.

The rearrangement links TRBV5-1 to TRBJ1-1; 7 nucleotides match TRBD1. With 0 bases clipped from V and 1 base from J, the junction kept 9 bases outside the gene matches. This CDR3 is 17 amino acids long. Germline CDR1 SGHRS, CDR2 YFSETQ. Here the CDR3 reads CASSLGLTGTGNTEAFF. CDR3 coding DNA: TGCGCCAGCAGCTTGGGATTGACAGGGACGGGGAACACTGAAGCTTTCTTT.

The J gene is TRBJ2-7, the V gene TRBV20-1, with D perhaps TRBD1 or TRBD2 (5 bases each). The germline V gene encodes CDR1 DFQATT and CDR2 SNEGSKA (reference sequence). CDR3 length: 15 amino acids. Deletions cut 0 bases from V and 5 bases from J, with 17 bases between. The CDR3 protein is CSARDQWAGSNEQYF. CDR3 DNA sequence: TGCAGTGCTAGAGATCAGTGGGCAGGGAGCAACGAGCAGTACTTC.

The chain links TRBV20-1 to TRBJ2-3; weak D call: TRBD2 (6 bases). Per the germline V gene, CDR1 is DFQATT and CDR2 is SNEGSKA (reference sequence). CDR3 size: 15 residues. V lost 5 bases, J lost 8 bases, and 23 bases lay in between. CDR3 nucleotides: TGCAGTGCTTTACCCGGGACTGGGGAAATTTCTACGCAGTATTTT. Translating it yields CSALPGTGEISTQYF.

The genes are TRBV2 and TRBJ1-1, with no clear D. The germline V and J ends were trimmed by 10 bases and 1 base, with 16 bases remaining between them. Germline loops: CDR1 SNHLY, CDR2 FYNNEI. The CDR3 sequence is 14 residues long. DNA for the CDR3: TGTGCCACCTCGACCCAGCGCCGGAACACTGAAGCTTTCTTT. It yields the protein CATSTQRRNTEAFF.

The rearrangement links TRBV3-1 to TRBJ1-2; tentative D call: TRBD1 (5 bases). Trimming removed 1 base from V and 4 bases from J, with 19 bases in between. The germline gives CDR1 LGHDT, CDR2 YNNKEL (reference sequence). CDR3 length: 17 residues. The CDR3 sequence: CASSQVSGGGGGYGYTF. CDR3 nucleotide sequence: TGTGCCAGCAGCCAAGTATCGGGCGGCGGGGGAGGCTATGGCTACACCTTC. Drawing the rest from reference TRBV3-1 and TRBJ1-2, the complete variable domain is DTAVSQTPKYLVTQMGNDKSIKCEQNLGHDTMYWYKQDSKKFLKIMFSYNNKELIINETVPNRFSPKSPDKAHLNLHINSLELGDSAVYFCASSQVSGGGGGYGYTFGSGTRLTVV.

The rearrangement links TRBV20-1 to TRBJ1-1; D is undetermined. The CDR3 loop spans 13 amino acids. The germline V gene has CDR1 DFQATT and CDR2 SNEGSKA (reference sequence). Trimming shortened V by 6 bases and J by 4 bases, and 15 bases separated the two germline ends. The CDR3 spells CSALDHSSTEAFF. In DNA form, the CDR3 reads TGCAGTGCCTTGGACCATTCCAGCACTGAAGCTTTCTTT.

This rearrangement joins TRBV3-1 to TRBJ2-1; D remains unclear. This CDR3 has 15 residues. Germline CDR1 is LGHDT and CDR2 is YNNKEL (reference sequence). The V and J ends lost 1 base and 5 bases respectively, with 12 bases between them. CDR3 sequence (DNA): TGTGCCAGCAGCCAAGTATACGGGCATAACAATGAGCAGTTCTTC. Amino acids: CASSQVYGHNNEQFF.

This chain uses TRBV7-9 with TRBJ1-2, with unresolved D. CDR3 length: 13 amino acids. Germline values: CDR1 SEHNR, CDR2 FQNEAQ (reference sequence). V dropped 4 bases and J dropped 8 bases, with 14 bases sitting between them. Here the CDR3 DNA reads TGTGCCAGCAGCTGGGCGGAAGGCGAGGGCTACACCTTC. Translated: CASSWAEGEGYTF. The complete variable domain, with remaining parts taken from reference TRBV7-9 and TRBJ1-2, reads DTGVSQNPRHKITKRGQNVTFRCDPISEHNRLYWYRQTLGQGPEFLTYFQNEAQLEKSRLLSDRFSAERPKGSFSTLEIQRTEQGDSAMYLCASSWAEGEGYTFGSGTRLTVV.

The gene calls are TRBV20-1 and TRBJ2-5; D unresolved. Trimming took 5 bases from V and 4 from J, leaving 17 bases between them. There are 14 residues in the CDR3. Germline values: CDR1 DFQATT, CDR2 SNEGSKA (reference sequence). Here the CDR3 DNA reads TGCAGTGCTGCCGGGCCCCCCCGGACAGAGACCCAGTACTTC. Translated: CSAAGPPRTETQYF.

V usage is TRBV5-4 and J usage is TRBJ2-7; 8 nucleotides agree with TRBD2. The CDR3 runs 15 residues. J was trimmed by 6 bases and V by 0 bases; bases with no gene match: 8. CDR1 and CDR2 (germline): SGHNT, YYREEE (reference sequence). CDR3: CASSLGPSGGGEQYF. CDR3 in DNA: TGTGCCAGCAGCTTGGGACCGTCCGGGGGGGGCGAGCAGTACTTC.

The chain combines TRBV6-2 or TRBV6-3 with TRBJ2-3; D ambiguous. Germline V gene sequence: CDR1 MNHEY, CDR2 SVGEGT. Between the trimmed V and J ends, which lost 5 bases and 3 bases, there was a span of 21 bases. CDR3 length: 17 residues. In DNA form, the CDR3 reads TGTGCCAGCAGTGCCCTTCTCGAGGTTTCCGAAACAGATACGCAGTATTTT. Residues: CASSALLEVSETDTQYF.

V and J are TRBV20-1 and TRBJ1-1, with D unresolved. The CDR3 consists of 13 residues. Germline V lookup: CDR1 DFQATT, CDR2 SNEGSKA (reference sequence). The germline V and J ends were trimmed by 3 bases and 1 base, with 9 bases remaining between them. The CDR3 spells CSASRRQNTEAFF. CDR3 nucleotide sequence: TGCAGTGCTAGTCGGAGGCAGAACACTGAAGCTTTCTTT.